This record covers a single T cell receptor beta chain. Trimming removed 2 bases at V and 6 bases at J, with 8 bases between. Germline CDR1 reads WNHNN; CDR2 reads SYGVQD (reference sequence). The CDR3 has 13 residues. These data belong to a study of blood T cell repertoires in COVID-19. Overall study context: Both acute and convalescent COVID-19 samples were obtained from the United States, Italy and Spain. The analysed material was cDNA or gDNA that came from T cells, B-cell-depleted T cells, or PBMCs.

Individuals drawn from approximately 26 US areas were roughly 18 to 95 years old. Grouping used clinical history reported by participants in a survey and questionnaire. Data came from immunoSEQ multiplex PCR; TCRdb stores just in-frame clones and leaves some out. The top ten clones hold 7.5% of a sample with nearly 200,000 clones, approximately 84% of them seen once. The chain employs TRBV10-1 and TRBJ1-5, with a tentative D call TRBD1 (5 bases). Sample: PBMCs or T cells enriched from blood (not recorded which). The TCR sequence derives from a man aged 40-49 years who had recovered from COVID-19. CDR3 residues: CASSETGPQPQHF. CDR3 coding DNA: TGCGCCAGCAGTGAGACAGGACCTCAGCCCCAGCATTTT.